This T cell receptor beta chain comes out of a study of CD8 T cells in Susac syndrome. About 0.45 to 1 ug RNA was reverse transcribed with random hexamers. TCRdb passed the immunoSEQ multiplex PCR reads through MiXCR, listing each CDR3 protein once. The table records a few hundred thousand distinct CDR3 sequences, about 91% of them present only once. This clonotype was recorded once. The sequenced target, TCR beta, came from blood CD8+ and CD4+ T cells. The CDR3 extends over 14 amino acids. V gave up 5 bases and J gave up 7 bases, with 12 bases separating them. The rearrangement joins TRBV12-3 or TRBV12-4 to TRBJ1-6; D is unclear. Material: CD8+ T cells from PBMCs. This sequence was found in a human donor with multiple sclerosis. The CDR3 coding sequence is TGTGCCAGCAGTGTGACATCACAGAATTCACCCCTCCACTTT. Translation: CASSVTSQNSPLHF.